This T cell receptor beta chain is from a study of regulatory T cells in long-lasting Graves disease. The sample's time point: newly diagnosed GD, antithyroid drugs for less than 3 months. The TCR library was made from RNA that had been extracted from PBMCs in TRIzol. Recruitment took place at an endocrinology department in Xi'an, China. Investigators prepared the TCR beta libraries by applying iRepertoire HTBI primers and Arm-PCR of CDR3 regions. TCRdb re-derived calls from the multiplex PCR reads in MiXCR, one entry per CDR3 protein. The table has about 540,000 distinct CDR3 sequences, roughly 13% seen once. Worth noting for this clonotype: A much bigger clone sits one base away, suggesting this may be a read error.

CDR3 length: 12 residues. Germline V gene lookup returns CDR1 SGHRS and CDR2 YFSETQ. These data were also filed under a second study, of T cells in Graves' hyperthyroidism and ophthalmopathy. From that study: When the TCR CDR3 underwent first-round RT-PCR, the HTBI primer set was used.

The receptor's source is a man younger than 45 with Graves disease. This specimen was peripheral blood mononuclear cells (PBMCs), taken at new diagnosis, from a patient treated with antithyroid drugs. This chain connects TRBV5-1 to TRBJ1-2; possible D gene TRBD1, 6 bases. CDR3 loop: CVSSAGVDGYTF. Written as DNA, the CDR3 is TGCGTCAGCAGCGCAGGGGTTGATGGCTACACCTTC.